The rows below give T cell receptor beta chains drawn from one sample of a study of neurological immune-mediated disorders. TCRdb processed the 5' RACE reads anew with MiXCR; each CDR3 protein has one entry. Here the sample spans about 38,000 distinct CDR3 sequences, roughly 4.8% being singletons. Sequenced sample: CD4+ T cells from blood. These receptors were collected from a man aged 18 to 35 in good health. Each CDR3 is given with its conserved first and last residue. A D gene is named only where the DNA matches it firmly. Rows give clone size only sometimes, using once, few, many, or a class for an expanded clone.

CDR3 protein	CDR3 DNA	clone size	D gene	V gene	J gene
CTAGGIAANTEAFF	TGCACCGCGGGGGGTATCGCCGCGAACACTGAAGCTTTCTTT	many	NA	TRBV20-1	TRBJ1-1
CASSQGSYEQYF	TGTGCCAGCAGCCAAGGGAGCTACGAGCAGTACTTC	many	NA	TRBV3-1	TRBJ2-7
CASSADRGISGANVLTF	TGTGCCAGCAGCGCGGACAGGGGGATCTCTGGGGCCAACGTCCTGACTTTC	many	TRBD1	TRBV7-9	TRBJ2-6
CASSSQGYGETQYF	TGTGCCAGCAGCTCGCAGGGCTATGGGGAGACCCAGTACTTC	many	NA	TRBV7-9	TRBJ2-5
CSAIRRAGYYGYTF	TGCAGTGCTATCCGGAGGGCCGGATACTATGGCTACACCTTC	many	NA	TRBV20-1	TRBJ1-2
CASSLFYGGQETQYF	TGCGCCAGCAGCTTGTTTTACGGTGGACAAGAGACCCAGTACTTC	many	NA	TRBV5-1	TRBJ2-5
CASSPRTENEKLFF	TGTGCCAGCAGCCCGCGGACGGAGAATGAAAAACTGTTTTTT	many	NA	TRBV4-2	TRBJ1-4
CASRSRGYGYTF	TGTGCCAGCAGGAGCAGGGGCTATGGCTACACCTTC	many	NA	TRBV12-3/TRBV12-4	TRBJ1-2
CASSQGPRGRVYGYTF	TGTGCCAGCAGCCAAGGACCGCGGGGGCGCGTCTATGGCTACACCTTC	NA	NA	TRBV3-1	TRBJ1-2
CASSLHRLAGQDEQYF	TGTGCCAGCAGCTTACACCGACTAGCGGGGCAAGACGAGCAGTACTTC	many	TRBD2	TRBV7-2	TRBJ2-7
CVSSKTGAGDLAKNIQYF	TGTGTCAGCAGTAAGACAGGGGCGGGAGATCTAGCCAAAAACATTCAGTACTTC	NA	NA	TRBV5-4	TRBJ2-4
CASSIRTGASYWETQYF	TGTGCCAGCAGCATTAGGACTGGGGCTTCTTACTGGGAGACCCAGTACTTC	many	NA	TRBV5-6	TRBJ2-5
CASRVQGFDYGYTF	TGTGCCAGCAGAGTACAGGGCTTCGACTATGGCTACACCTTC	many	NA	TRBV6-1	TRBJ1-2
CASGKDRGDYEQYF	TGCGCCAGCGGGAAAGACAGGGGGGACTACGAGCAGTACTTC	many	TRBD1	TRBV5-1	TRBJ2-7
CASSLTSGAQQYF	TGTGCCAGCAGTTTGACTAGCGGGGCACAGCAGTACTTC	many	TRBD2	TRBV12-3/TRBV12-4	TRBJ2-7
CASSLVWGGEGEQFF	TGTGCCAGCAGCTTAGTGTGGGGGGGAGAAGGTGAGCAGTTCTTC	many	TRBD2	TRBV7-2	TRBJ2-1
CASSYSEGSPDTQYF	TGTGCCAGCAGTTACTCTGAGGGATCCCCAGATACGCAGTATTTT	many	NA	TRBV6-2/TRBV6-3	TRBJ2-3
CASSPRDTEAFF	TGTGCCAGCAGTCCCAGGGACACTGAAGCTTTCTTT	many	NA	TRBV6-5	TRBJ1-1
CASSLMGQSNEKLFF	TGTGCCAGCAGCTTAATGGGACAGTCTAATGAAAAACTGTTTTTT	many	TRBD1	TRBV7-2	TRBJ1-4
CASSLAGTEETQYF	TGTGCCAGCAGCTTGGCCGGGACAGAAGAGACCCAGTACTTC	many	TRBD1	TRBV7-2	TRBJ2-5
CASSLEGGETGELFF	TGCGCCAGCAGCTTGGAGGGAGGGGAAACCGGGGAGCTGTTTTTT	many	TRBD2	TRBV5-1	TRBJ2-2
CSARMGYQPQHF	TGCAGTGCTAGAATGGGGTATCAGCCCCAGCATTTT	many	NA	TRBV20-1	TRBJ1-5
CASSFGGYGELFF	TGTGCCAGCAGCTTTGGGGGGTACGGGGAGCTGTTTTTT	many	NA	TRBV7-6	TRBJ2-2
CASSFSGEQFF	TGTGCCAGCAGTTTTTCGGGGGAGCAGTTCTTC	many	NA	TRBV27	TRBJ2-1
CASSLYRSQPQHF	TGTGCCAGCAGTTTATATCGTAGTCAGCCCCAGCATTTT	many	NA	TRBV27	TRBJ1-5
CASSLSGTGSTEAFF	TGTGCCAGCAGTTTATCAGGGACAGGGAGCACTGAAGCTTTCTTT	many	TRBD1	TRBV12-3/TRBV12-4	TRBJ1-1
CASSLEFWRGRQETQYF	TGTGCCAGCAGCTTGGAGTTCTGGCGGGGCAGACAAGAGACCCAGTACTTC	many	NA	TRBV5-6	TRBJ2-5